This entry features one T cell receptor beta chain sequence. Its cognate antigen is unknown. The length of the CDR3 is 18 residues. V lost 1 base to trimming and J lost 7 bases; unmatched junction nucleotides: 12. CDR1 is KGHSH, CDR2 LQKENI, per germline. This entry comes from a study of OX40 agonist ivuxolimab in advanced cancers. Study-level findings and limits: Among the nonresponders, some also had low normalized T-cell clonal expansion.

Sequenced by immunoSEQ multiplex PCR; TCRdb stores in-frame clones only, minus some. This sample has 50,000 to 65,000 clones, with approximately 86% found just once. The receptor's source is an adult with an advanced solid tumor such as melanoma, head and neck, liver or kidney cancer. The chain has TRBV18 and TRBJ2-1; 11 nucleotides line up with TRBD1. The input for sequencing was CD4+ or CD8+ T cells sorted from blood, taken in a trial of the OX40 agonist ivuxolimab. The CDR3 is CASSPQIVRDRGSNEQFF. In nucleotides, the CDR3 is TGTGCCAGCTCACCACAAATTGTCCGGGACAGGGGGTCGAATGAGCAGTTCTTC. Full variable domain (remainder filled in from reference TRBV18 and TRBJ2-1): NAGVMQNPRHLVRRRGQEARLRCSPMKGHSHVYWYRQLPEEGLKFMVYLQKENIIDESGMPKERFSAEFPKEGPSILRIQQVVRGDSAAYFCASSPQIVRDRGSNEQFFGPGTRLTVL.